The source of this TCR beta chain is a study of blood T cell repertoires in COVID-19. Turning to the study itself: Italy, Spain and the United States were the sources of the convalescent and acute COVID-19 samples. T cells, B-cell-depleted T cells, or PBMCs provided the cDNA or gDNA that served as material.

The V and J ends lost 7 bases and 6 bases respectively, with 13 bases between them. The CDR3 contains 13 residues. CDR1 and CDR2 (germline): SNHLY, FYNNEI. In the original analysis: Researchers report that nucleated cell counts were estimated from reference gene primer amplification. Libraries were prepared by immunoSEQ multiplex PCR; TCRdb keeps only in-frame clonotypes and omits some of them. V and J calls and clone size are those listed in that table; D and trimming were worked out from the DNA. The sample has around 200,000 clones; around four fifths are singletons. This receptor was taken from a man over 45 with active or convalescent COVID-19. The chain joins TRBV2 to TRBJ2-1, with a weak D call TRBD2 (6 bases). Sequenced material: peripheral blood. CDR3 region: CASTRESINEQFF. In DNA, the CDR3 is TGTGCCAGCACCCGGGAGTCGATCAATGAGCAGTTCTTC.